This is a list of T cell receptor beta chains from one sample in a study of blood T cell repertoires in COVID-19. Produced via immunoSEQ multiplex PCR; TCRdb's table is partial and in-frame only. The table includes hundreds of thousands of clones, 85% detected once. Material: PBMCs or T cells enriched from blood (not recorded which). The receptors derive from a woman aged 25 to 39 who had been exposed to COVID-19. CDR3s include the opening cysteine and the closing phenylalanine or tryptophan. D genes are given only for firm matches. Clone size is stated in some rows and not others, as once, few, many or a class when expanded.

>.|TRBV19|.|TRBJ1-5
CASSMTPGQISNQPQHF
TGTGCCAGTAGTATGACCCCAGGCCAAATTAGCAATCAGCCCCAGCATTTT
>.|TRBV9|TRBD2|TRBJ2-7
CASSVGIRLAGSYEQYF
TGTGCCAGCAGCGTAGGAATACGGCTAGCGGGGTCCTACGAGCAGTACTTC
>.|TRBV5-1|TRBD1|TRBJ1-3
CASSLWTGGDHIGNTIYF
TGCGCCAGCAGCTTGTGGACAGGGGGCGACCATATCGGAAACACCATATATTTT
>once|TRBV11-2|.|TRBJ1-1
CASSLGGRGGNTEAFF
TGTGCCAGCAGCTTAGGCGGTCGGGGGGGAAACACTGAAGCTTTCTTT
>once|TRBV27|TRBD1|TRBJ1-4
CGKGQGNEKLFF
TGCGGAAAAGGACAGGGGAATGAAAAACTGTTTTTT
>.|TRBV10-3|TRBD1|TRBJ1-5
CAISDDPGQGDQPQHF
TGTGCCATCAGTGATGATCCGGGACAGGGGGACCAGCCCCAGCATTTT
>.|TRBV27|.|TRBJ1-5
CASSLSRQTNQPQHF
TGTGCCAGCAGTTTATCCCGACAGACAAATCAGCCCCAGCATTTT
>.|TRBV5-1|TRBD1|TRBJ1-1
CASRPGTGPMNTEAFF
TGCGCCAGCAGGCCCGGGACAGGGCCGATGAACACTGAAGCTTTCTTT
>.|TRBV28|.|TRBJ2-5
CASSSLTGGIQETQYF
TGTGCCAGCAGTTCCCTGACAGGAGGCATCCAAGAGACCCAGTACTTC
>.|TRBV11-2|TRBD2|TRBJ2-7
CASERERDSYEQYF
TGTGCCAGCGAAAGGGAGCGGGACTCCTACGAGCAGTACTTC
>.|TRBV10-3|TRBD1|TRBJ1-1
CAISESPGGGTEAFF
TGTGCCATCAGTGAGTCGCCAGGGGGTGGCACTGAAGCTTTCTTT
>.|TRBV6-5|.|TRBJ1-2
CASSYLGAGVNYGYTF
TGTGCCAGCAGTTACCTCGGGGCGGGGGTTAACTATGGCTACACCTTC
>.|TRBV23-1|TRBD1|TRBJ1-2
CASPSRHLTGVYGYTF
TGCGCCAGCCCATCTAGACATTTAACAGGGGTTTATGGCTACACCTTC
>.|TRBV28|TRBD1|TRBJ1-4
CASSLSGGIWEKLFF
TGTGCCAGCAGTTTATCAGGGGGCATATGGGAAAAACTGTTTTTT
>.|TRBV4-1|.|TRBJ1-1
CASSQESQANTEAFF
TGCGCCAGCAGCCAAGAGTCGCAGGCTAACACTGAAGCTTTCTTT
>.|TRBV7-6|TRBD1|TRBJ2-5
CASSLTATFLTGTGQETQYF
TGTGCCAGCAGCTTAACGGCGACCTTTTTAACCGGGACAGGGCAAGAGACCCAGTACTTC
>.|TRBV3-1/TRBV3-2|TRBD1|TRBJ1-1
CATHDRGLNTEAFF
TGTGCCACCCACGACAGGGGTCTCAACACTGAAGCTTTCTTT
>once|TRBV10-2|TRBD1|TRBJ1-1
CASSESRLGQGVTEAFF
TGCGCCAGCAGTGAGTCGCGACTCGGACAGGGGGTCACTGAAGCTTTCTTT
>many|TRBV9|TRBD2|TRBJ2-3
CASSVGASGRTDTQYF
TGTGCCAGCAGCGTAGGGGCTAGCGGACGCACAGATACGCAGTATTTT
>.|TRBV2|.|TRBJ2-7
CASTSSYEQYF
TGTGCCAGCACTAGCTCGTACGAGCAGTACTTC
>.|TRBV6-5|TRBD1|TRBJ2-2
CASNQGANGELFF
TGTGCCAGCAACCAGGGGGCTAACGGGGAGCTGTTTTTT
>.|TRBV19|.|TRBJ1-1
CASSNDRGTEAFF
TGTGCCAGTAGTAACGATCGGGGGACTGAAGCTTTCTTT
>.|TRBV6-2/TRBV6-3|.|TRBJ1-6
CASSYDQYSPLHF
TGTGCCAGCAGTTACGATCAGTATTCACCCCTCCACTTT
>.|TRBV29-1|TRBD1|TRBJ2-7
CSVYPGTGIYEQYF
TGCAGCGTGTACCCCGGGACAGGGATATACGAGCAGTACTTC
>.|TRBV9|.|TRBJ2-7
CASSRPGQIYEQYF
TGTGCCAGCAGCCGCCCTGGACAGATCTACGAGCAGTACTTC
>few|TRBV21-1|.|TRBJ2-1
CASSKRQGGPYNEQFF
TGTGCCAGCAGCAAAAGGCAGGGAGGGCCCTACAATGAGCAGTTCTTC
>.|TRBV11-1|TRBD2|TRBJ2-7
CASSPGTSGGNEQYF
TGTGCCAGCAGCCCCGGGACTAGCGGGGGGAACGAGCAGTACTTC
>.|TRBV2|TRBD2|TRBJ2-1
CASEAGGSNEQFF
TGTGCCAGCGAAGCGGGGGGATCCAATGAGCAGTTCTTC
>.|TRBV13|TRBD2|TRBJ2-7
CASSGGARTSPLSYEQYF
TGTGCCAGCAGCGGAGGCGCGCGGACTAGCCCACTCTCCTACGAGCAGTACTTC
>.|TRBV30|TRBD2|TRBJ2-1
CAWSVYSGTSMLF
TGTGCCTGGAGTGTATATTCCGGGACTAGTATGCTCTTC
>.|TRBV28|TRBD1|TRBJ1-6
CASSSPGQVNSPLHF
TGTGCCAGCAGTTCCCCGGGACAGGTTAATTCACCCCTCCACTTT
>.|TRBV7-7|TRBD1|TRBJ2-7
CASSVGQGDEQYF
TGTGCTAGCAGCGTAGGACAGGGGGACGAGCAGTACTTC
>.|TRBV30|TRBD1|TRBJ2-5
CAWDRDRKETQYF
TGTGCCTGGGACCGGGACAGAAAAGAGACCCAGTACTTC
>.|TRBV25-1|.|TRBJ2-7
CASSKSEPNNYEQYF
TGTGCCAGCAGCAAGAGCGAACCCAATAACTACGAGCAGTACTTC